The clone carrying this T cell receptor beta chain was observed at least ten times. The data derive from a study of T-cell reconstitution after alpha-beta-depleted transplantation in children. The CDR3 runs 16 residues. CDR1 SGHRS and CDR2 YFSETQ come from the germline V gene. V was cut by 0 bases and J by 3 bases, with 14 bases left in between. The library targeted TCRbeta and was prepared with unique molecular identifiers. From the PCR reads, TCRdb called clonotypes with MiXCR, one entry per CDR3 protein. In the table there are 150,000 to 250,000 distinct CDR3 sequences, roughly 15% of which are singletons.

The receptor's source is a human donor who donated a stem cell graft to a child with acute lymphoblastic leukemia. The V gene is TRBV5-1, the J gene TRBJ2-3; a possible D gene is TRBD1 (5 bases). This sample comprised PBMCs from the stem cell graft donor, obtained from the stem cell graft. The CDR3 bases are TGCGCCAGCAGCTTGGCCGCTTCAGGGATGACAGATACGCAGTATTTT. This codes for CASSLAASGMTDTQYF.